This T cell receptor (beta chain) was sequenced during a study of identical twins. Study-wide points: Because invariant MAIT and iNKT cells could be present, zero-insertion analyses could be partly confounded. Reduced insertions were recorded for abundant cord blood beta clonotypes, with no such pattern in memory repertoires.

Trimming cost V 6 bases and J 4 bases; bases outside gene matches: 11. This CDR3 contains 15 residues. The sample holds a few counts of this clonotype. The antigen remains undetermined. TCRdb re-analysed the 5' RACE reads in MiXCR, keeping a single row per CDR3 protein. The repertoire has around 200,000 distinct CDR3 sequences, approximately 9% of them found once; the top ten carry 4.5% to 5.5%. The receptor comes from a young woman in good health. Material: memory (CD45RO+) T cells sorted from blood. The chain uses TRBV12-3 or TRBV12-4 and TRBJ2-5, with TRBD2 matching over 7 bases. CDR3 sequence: CASSPRGAGVETQYF. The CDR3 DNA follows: TGTGCCAGCAGCCCGAGAGGGGCGGGAGTAGAGACCCAGTACTTC.